This passage covers 32 T cell receptor beta chains from one sample sequenced in a study of response to subunit inactivated influenza vaccine. Each CDR3 protein is one row after TCRdb ran MiXCR on the RT-PCR reads. The sample lists 540,000 or so distinct CDR3 sequences, 10% to 15% occurring once. The input for sequencing was PBMCs from blood, taken around seven weeks after vaccination. Receptors originate from a man aged 50 to 59 who received an inactivated influenza vaccine.

This clonotype was observed a few times. V is TRBV5-1 and J is TRBJ1-1, with D possibly matching TRBD1 (5 bases). With 5 bases removed from V and 1 base from J, the gap between germline ends came to 12 bases. Germline CDR1 SGHRS, CDR2 YFSETQ. The CDR3 runs 14 residues. CDR3: CASSHPGRNTEAFF. The CDR3 nucleotides read TGCGCCAGCAGTCACCCGGGGCGGAACACTGAAGCTTTCTTT.

The chain links TRBV11-1 to TRBJ2-3, with 10 bases lining up with TRBD2. CDR3 length: 20 residues. Germline V gene data show CDR1 as SGHAT and CDR2 as FQDESV (reference sequence). The ends lost 2 bases at V and 5 bases at J; junction bases unmatched: 19. The CDR3 DNA is TGTGCCAGCAGCTTATCAGTGGTACTAGCGGGAACCGGTCCACAAGATACGCAGTATTTT. Encoded protein: CASSLSVVLAGTGPQDTQYF.

In this sample, this clonotype turned up a few times. The CDR3 reads CASSPVGGGRDSPLHF. CDR3 nucleotides: TGTGCCAGCTCACCAGTCGGAGGGGGCAGAGATTCACCCCTCCACTTT. This chain connects TRBV18 to TRBJ1-6; 7 bases agree with TRBD1. This CDR3 comprises 16 residues. Germline-derived CDR1 and CDR2 are KGHSH and LQKENI. Losses at the gene ends were 2 bases for V and 8 bases for J; bases not matched to a gene: 9.

This rearrangement joins TRBV2 to TRBJ2-7, with D uncertain. The CDR3 totals 11 residues. The V gene lost 6 bases and the J gene lost 7 bases, with 10 bases spanning the gap. The V gene's germline CDR1 is SNHLY and CDR2 FYNNEI. The CDR3 DNA follows: TGTGCCAGCAGCTTCGAGAAGGAGCAGTACTTC. Its translation is CASSFEKEQYF.

This clonotype showed up many times. The chain links TRBV20-1 to TRBJ1-2; D might be TRBD1 (5 bases). V gave up 6 bases and J gave up 2 bases, with 16 bases separating them. Germline V gene sequence: CDR1 DFQATT, CDR2 SNEGSKA (reference sequence). This CDR3 is 14 amino acids long. CDR3 loop: CSAGGGAENYGYTF. The CDR3 DNA sequence: TGCAGTGCCGGGGGAGGGGCGGAAAACTATGGCTACACCTTC.

This clonotype was recorded many times. This rearrangement joins TRBV29-1 to TRBJ2-3, with 12 bases that match TRBD2. This CDR3 comprises 13 residues. J gave up 5 bases and V 5 bases, and 2 bases lay outside the gene matches. Per germline, CDR1 SQVTM and CDR2 ANQGSEA. CDR3 sequence: CSVTSGGLDTQYF. The CDR3 DNA follows: TGCAGCGTTACTAGCGGGGGGTTAGATACGCAGTATTTT.

The rearrangement links TRBV12-3 or TRBV12-4 to TRBJ1-5; D unclear. Trimming pared 3 bases from V and 7 bases from J, leaving 10 bases between. This CDR3 comprises 13 residues. CDR3 in amino acids: CASSFALRQPQHF. CDR3 coding DNA: TGTGCCAGCAGTTTCGCCCTGAGGCAGCCCCAGCATTTT.

The rearrangement links TRBV6-1 to TRBJ2-7; D unresolved. Germline values: CDR1 MNHNS, CDR2 SASEGT. Trimming removed 7 bases from V and 0 bases from J, with 13 bases in between. This CDR3 is 14 amino acids long. Here the CDR3 reads CASNPDGFSYEQYF. CDR3 DNA sequence: TGTGCCAGCAACCCGGACGGATTCTCCTACGAGCAGTACTTC.

This clonotype was found many times. J is TRBJ1-4 and V is TRBV29-1, with D possibly matching TRBD1 (5 bases). This CDR3 is 12 amino acids long. Germline CDR1 reads SQVTM; CDR2 reads ANQGSEA. The V end lost 7 bases, the J end lost 3 bases, and 9 bases lay between the germline ends. In DNA, the CDR3 is TGCAGCGCGGGACTTCCTAATGAAAAACTGTTTTTT. This gives the protein CSAGLPNEKLFF. Supplemented by reference TRBV29-1 and TRBJ1-4, the full variable domain reads SAVISQKPSRDICQRGTSLTIQCQVDSQVTMMFWYRQQPGQSLTLIATANQGSEATYESGFVIDKFPISRPNLTFSTLTVSNMSPEDSSIYLCSAGLPNEKLFFGSGTQLSVL.

The sample holds many counts of this clonotype. The chain employs TRBV20-1 and TRBJ2-1; the match to TRBD2 covers 7 bases. Trimming removed 1 base from V and 0 bases from J; junction bases left unmatched: 3. This CDR3 region has 15 residues. Germline lookup yields CDR1 DFQATT and CDR2 SNEGSKA (reference sequence). This CDR3 reads CSARGAGNSYNEQFF. The CDR3 bases are TGCAGTGCTAGAGGAGCGGGGAACTCCTACAATGAGCAGTTCTTC.

This chain connects TRBV2 to TRBJ2-3, with 10 positions matching TRBD1. This CDR3 contains 14 residues. Germline V gene lookup returns CDR1 SNHLY and CDR2 FYNNEI. The ends lost 6 bases at V and 4 bases at J; junction bases unmatched: 4. Here the CDR3 DNA reads TGTGCCAGCAGGGACAGGGGGTTTTCAGATACGCAGTATTTT. Residues: CASRDRGFSDTQYF.

The V call is TRBV5-6, the J call TRBJ2-1, with D unresolved. Germline assignment: CDR1 SGHDT and CDR2 YYEEEE. The ends were cut back, 6 bases at V and 7 bases at J, with 20 bases in the middle. This CDR3 has 15 amino acids. The CDR3 reads CASTLQLLQRNEQFF. CDR3 nucleotides: TGTGCCAGCACCCTACAACTTCTCCAGAGGAATGAGCAGTTCTTC.

This chain links TRBV15 with TRBJ2-1, with TRBD2 matching over 9 bases. The CDR3 runs 20 residues. CDR1 LNHNV and CDR2 YYDKDF come from the germline V gene (reference sequence). V shed 0 bases, J shed 1 base, and the junction held 13 bases outside the gene matches. The CDR3 reads CATSRDPASGKGFSYNEQFF. The CDR3 bases are TGTGCCACCAGCAGAGATCCCGCTAGCGGGAAGGGTTTTTCCTACAATGAGCAGTTCTTC.

This clonotype was observed a few times. This rearrangement joins TRBV20-1 to TRBJ1-5; D ambiguous. Trimming left V 3 bases short and J 0 bases short, with 9 bases between. This CDR3 is built from 14 residues. Per the germline V gene, CDR1 is DFQATT and CDR2 is SNEGSKA (reference sequence). The CDR3 DNA is TGCAGTGCTAGTTCAGATTATAGCAATCAGCCCCAGCATTTT. Amino acids: CSASSDYSNQPQHF.

This clonotype was found a few times. The gene calls are TRBV24-1 and TRBJ1-5, with TRBD1 matching over 8 bases. CDR3 length equals 16 residues. V was pared by 4 bases and J by 1 base, with 5 bases of the junction left unmatched. Germline CDR1 and CDR2: KGHDR and SFDVKD. The CDR3 DNA is TGTGCCACCAGTGACGGACAGGGTTTCAGCAATCAGCCCCAGCATTTT. Its translation is CATSDGQGFSNQPQHF.

The chain combines TRBV6-5 with TRBJ2-7; the D gene is possibly TRBD1 (5 bases). Germline CDR1 MNHEY, CDR2 SVGAGI. The V end lost 2 bases, the J end lost 4 bases, and 12 bases lay between the germline ends. CDR3 length: 14 residues. DNA for the CDR3: TGTGCCAGCAGTTACGCAGGGATTGGGTACGAGCAGTACTTC. Protein product: CASSYAGIGYEQYF.

This clonotype has a handful of counts. This chain connects TRBV20-1 to TRBJ1-1, with TRBD1 as a possible D gene (6 bases). Germline CDR1 reads DFQATT; CDR2 reads SNEGSKA (reference sequence). The CDR3 loop spans 16 amino acids. Trimming removed 0 bases from V and 3 bases from J, with 17 bases in between. The CDR3 sequence: CSARDRQVPWDTEAFF. CDR3 bases: TGCAGTGCTAGAGATCGACAGGTACCCTGGGACACTGAAGCTTTCTTT.

This clonotype was counted a few times. V usage is TRBV10-3 and J usage is TRBJ2-2; TRBD1 matches at 9 bases. The CDR3 is 16 residues long. The V segment lost 3 bases and the J segment 6 bases; nucleotides outside the gene matches: 8. In germline, CDR1 is ENHRY, CDR2 SYGVKD. The CDR3 loop reads CAISEQGQGAAGELFF. The CDR3 nucleotides read TGTGCCATCAGTGAACAGGGACAGGGAGCCGCCGGGGAGCTGTTTTTT.

This clonotype was counted at least ten times. The V and J genes are TRBV4-3 and TRBJ2-2; tentatively, D is TRBD1 (7 bases). V lost 2 bases and J lost 2, with 21 bases in between. The CDR3 extends over 19 amino acids. CDR1 and CDR2 from the germline V gene are LGHNA and YSLEER. The CDR3 DNA reads TGCGCCAGCAGCCAATGGTCGTACCGGGGGACAGTCAACACCGGGGAGCTGTTTTTT. Amino acid sequence: CASSQWSYRGTVNTGELFF.

This clonotype was found a few times. This chain connects TRBV15 to TRBJ1-2; D not resolved. Trimming took off 2 bases at V and 6 bases at J, with 10 bases between the two ends. Germline values: CDR1 LNHNV, CDR2 YYDKDF (reference sequence). CDR3 length equals 13 residues. CDR3 sequence reads: CATSRQTLDGYTF. The CDR3 DNA follows: TGTGCCACCAGCAGACAGACTCTTGATGGCTACACCTTC.

This clonotype was detected only a few times. V usage is TRBV6-1 and J usage is TRBJ1-6; D might be TRBD1 (5 bases). This CDR3 is 14 amino acids long. Trimming stripped 6 bases from V and 7 bases from J, with 13 bases between. Germline CDR1 reads MNHNS; CDR2 reads SASEGT. The CDR3 here is CASSPTRGNSPLHF. For the CDR3, the DNA is TGTGCCAGCAGCCCGACGCGGGGGAATTCACCCCTCCACTTT.

The rearrangement joins TRBV7-2 to TRBJ2-3; D ambiguous. The CDR3 sequence is 16 residues long. Germline CDR1 SGHTA, CDR2 FQGNSA. V lost 1 base, J lost 2 bases, and 13 bases lay in between. The CDR3 sequence is CASSLVLGANTDTQYF. CDR3 nucleotides: TGTGCCAGCAGCTTAGTACTTGGAGCCAACACAGATACGCAGTATTTT.

This clonotype was picked up one time. The chain links TRBV25-1 to TRBJ2-7; D gene uncertain. Germline CDR1 reads MGHDK; CDR2 reads SYGVNS. The CDR3 length is 11 residues. With 2 bases removed from V and 7 bases from J, the gap between germline ends came to 6 bases. The CDR3 nucleotides read TGTGCCAGCAGTGAAACGCTAGAGCAGTACTTC. This codes for CASSETLEQYF.

This clonotype was detected a few times. The gene calls are TRBV20-1 and TRBJ2-3; 9 bases match TRBD2. The CDR3 loop spans 14 amino acids. Per germline, CDR1 DFQATT and CDR2 SNEGSKA (reference sequence). J was trimmed by 3 bases and V by 3 bases; bases with no gene match: 4. The CDR3 reads CSARGRGGTDTQYF. Written as DNA, the CDR3 is TGCAGTGCTAGGGGGCGGGGGGGAACAGATACGCAGTATTTT.

This clonotype appeared a few times. As DNA, the CDR3 is TGTGCCAGCAGCTCTAGCGGAGTTCCTCAAGAGACCCAGTACTTC. Translation gives CASSSSGVPQETQYF. The chain has TRBV7-2 and TRBJ2-5, with 7 bases matching TRBD2. Germline assignment: CDR1 SGHTA and CDR2 FQGNSA. The CDR3 spans 15 residues. Trimming cost V 4 bases and J 2 bases; bases outside gene matches: 7.

This clonotype was observed at least ten times. This chain links TRBV20-1 with TRBJ2-7; 9 bases fit TRBD1. Germline loops: CDR1 DFQATT, CDR2 SNEGSKA (reference sequence). The V and J ends lost 4 bases and 3 bases, in that order; junction bases with no gene match: 10. The CDR3 covers 15 residues. CDR3: CSAISRTGDLYEQYF. The DNA for the CDR3 is TGCAGTGCTATATCACGGACAGGGGATCTCTACGAGCAGTACTTC.

The genes are TRBV20-1 and TRBJ2-5; 10 bases are a match to TRBD2. Germline values: CDR1 DFQATT, CDR2 SNEGSKA (reference sequence). With 2 bases clipped from V and 5 bases from J, the junction kept 5 bases outside the gene matches. CDR3 length: 14 residues. The CDR3 DNA reads TGCAGTGCTAGATGGCTAGCGGGAGTGGAGACCCAGTACTTC. This encodes CSARWLAGVETQYF.

This clonotype was seen a few times. This chain links TRBV20-1 with TRBJ2-3; D is perhaps TRBD1 (5 bases). V lost 0 bases, J lost 6 bases, and 19 bases lay in between. Germline V CDR1 and CDR2: DFQATT, SNEGSKA (reference sequence). The CDR3 is made up of 16 amino acids. This CDR3 reads CSARDLWGRLSDTQYF. The DNA for the CDR3 is TGCAGTGCTAGAGATCTATGGGGCAGGCTTTCCGATACGCAGTATTTT.

The rearrangement uses TRBV20-1 and TRBJ2-7; 9 nucleotides line up with TRBD1. V lost 6 bases to trimming and J lost 0 bases; unmatched junction nucleotides: 9. CDR1 DFQATT and CDR2 SNEGSKA come from the germline V gene (reference sequence). This CDR3 has 15 residues. The CDR3 spells CSAATGGDLSYEQYF. CDR3 sequence (DNA): TGCAGTGCAGCTACAGGGGGCGACCTCTCCTACGAGCAGTACTTC.

This clonotype was seen repeatedly, ten times or more. The chain links TRBV24-1 to TRBJ1-2; 8 nucleotides line up with TRBD1. The CDR3 runs to 14 residues. Germline-derived CDR1 and CDR2 are KGHDR and SFDVKD. The V segment lost 3 bases and the J segment 5 bases; nucleotides outside the gene matches: 4. The chain's CDR3 is CATSDLRQGYGYTF. The CDR3 region has the DNA TGTGCCACCAGTGATCTCCGACAGGGGTATGGCTACACCTTC.

This clonotype was recorded at least ten times. V gene TRBV20-1 combines with J gene TRBJ1-1; tentative D call: TRBD1 (6 bases). Deletions cut 4 bases from V and 4 bases from J, with 13 bases between. There are 13 residues in the CDR3. Germline V gives CDR1 DFQATT, CDR2 SNEGSKA (reference sequence). The CDR3 DNA reads TGCAGTGCTAAGGCGAGGGGGGGCACTGAAGCTTTCTTT. Residues: CSAKARGGTEAFF.

The genes are TRBV14 and TRBJ2-5; 7 bases are shared with TRBD2. CDR1 SGHDN and CDR2 FVKESK come from the germline V gene. V was pared by 5 bases and J by 5 bases, with 11 bases of the junction left unmatched. The CDR3 runs 15 residues. The CDR3 reads CASSAGLTGMETQYF. CDR3 DNA: TGTGCCAGCAGCGCGGGACTAACGGGGATGGAGACCCAGTACTTC.